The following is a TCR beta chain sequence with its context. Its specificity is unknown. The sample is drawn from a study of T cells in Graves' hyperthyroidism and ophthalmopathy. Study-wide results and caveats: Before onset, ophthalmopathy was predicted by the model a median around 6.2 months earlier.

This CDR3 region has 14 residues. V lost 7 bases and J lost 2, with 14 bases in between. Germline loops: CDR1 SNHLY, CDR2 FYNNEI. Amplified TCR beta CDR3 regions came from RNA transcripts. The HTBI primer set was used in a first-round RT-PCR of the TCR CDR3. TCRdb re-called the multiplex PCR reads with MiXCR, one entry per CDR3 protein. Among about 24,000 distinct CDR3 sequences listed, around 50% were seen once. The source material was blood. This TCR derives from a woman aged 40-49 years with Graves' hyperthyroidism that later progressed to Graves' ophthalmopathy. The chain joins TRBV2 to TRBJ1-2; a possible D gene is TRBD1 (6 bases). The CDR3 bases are TGTGCCAGCAATAGGGGGGCATCAAACTATGGCTACACCTTC. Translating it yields CASNRGASNYGYTF.